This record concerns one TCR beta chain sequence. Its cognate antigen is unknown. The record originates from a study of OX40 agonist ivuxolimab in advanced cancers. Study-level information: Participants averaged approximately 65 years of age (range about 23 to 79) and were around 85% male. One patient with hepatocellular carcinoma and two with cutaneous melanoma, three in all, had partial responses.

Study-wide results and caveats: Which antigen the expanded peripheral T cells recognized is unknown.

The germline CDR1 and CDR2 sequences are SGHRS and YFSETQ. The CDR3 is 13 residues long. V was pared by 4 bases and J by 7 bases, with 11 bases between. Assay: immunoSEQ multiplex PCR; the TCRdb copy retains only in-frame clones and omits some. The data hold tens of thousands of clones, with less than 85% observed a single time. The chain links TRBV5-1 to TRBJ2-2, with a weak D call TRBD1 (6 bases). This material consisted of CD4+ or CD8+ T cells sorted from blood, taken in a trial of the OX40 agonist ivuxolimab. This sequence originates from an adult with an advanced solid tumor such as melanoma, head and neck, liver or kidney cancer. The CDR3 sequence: CASSLQGFGELFF. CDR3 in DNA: TGCGCCAGCAGCCTACAGGGTTTCGGGGAGCTGTTTTTT. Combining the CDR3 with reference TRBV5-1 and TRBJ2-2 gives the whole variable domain KAGVTQTPRYLIKTRGQQVTLSCSPISGHRSVSWYQQTPGQGLQFLFEYFSETQRNKGNFPGRFSGRQFSNSRSEMNVSTLELGDSALYLCASSLQGFGELFFGEGSRLTVL.